One and the same sample provided the 15 T cell receptor beta chains below, sequenced in a study of shared T cell receptors in the human thymus (dated by TCRdb to about 2021). The library relied on the immunoSEQ multiplex PCR assay. This is the immuneACCESS table as TCRdb keeps it, with only in-frame sequences that have V and J called. A part of the clones is gone; compared with another copy, unresolved V genes explain less than half, and the rest is unexplained. The sample table contains 640,000 or so clones; only one count was recorded for around 87% of them. The leading ten clones occupy more than 0.009% of the sample. These records were also assigned to another study, of human thymus T cells.

The sequenced sample consisted of thymocytes. Receptor source: a boy younger than two with a congenital heart defect. Donor details come from another sample of the same person, matched by shared clones.

The chain carries TRBV7-9 and TRBJ2-7; tentative D call: TRBD2 (6 bases). V lost 4 bases and J lost 5, with 6 bases in between. There are 11 residues in the CDR3. CDR1 is SEHNR, CDR2 FQNEAQ, per germline (reference sequence). The CDR3 here is CASSWGDEQYF. The CDR3, as DNA: TGTGCCAGCAGCTGGGGGGACGAGCAGTACTTC.

This CDR3 reads CASSEGRRQGIQSQHF. CDR3 DNA sequence: TGTGCCAGCAGTGAAGGTCGGAGACAGGGTATACAATCCCAGCATTTT. V usage is TRBV2 and J usage is TRBJ1-5; 7 positions match TRBD1. Losses at the gene ends were 1 base for V and 11 bases for J; bases not matched to a gene: 14. Germline V gene sequence: CDR1 SNHLY, CDR2 FYNNEI. CDR3 length: 16 residues.

In regard to this clone: This same CDR3 is encoded by further DNA sequences in the sample. V and J are TRBV19 and TRBJ1-1; TRBD1 is a possible D gene (5 bases). The CDR3 is made up of 13 amino acids. The germline CDR1 and CDR2 sequences are LNHDA and SQIVND (reference sequence). V gave up 5 bases and J gave up 3 bases, with 10 bases separating them. In nucleotides, the CDR3 is TGTGCCAGTAGTCGGGGGGGGGACACTGAAGCTTTCTTT. As protein: CASSRGGDTEAFF.

The chain carries TRBV4-1 and TRBJ1-6, with TRBD1 identical over 7 bases. The V gene end was trimmed by 3 bases and the J gene end by 7 bases; junction bases not matched to a gene: 9. The CDR3 length is 16 residues. CDR1 and CDR2 from the germline V gene are MGHRA and YSYEKL. This CDR3 is CASSQTGNAGNSPLHF. CDR3 nucleotide sequence: TGCGCCAGCAGCCAGACAGGGAATGCAGGGAATTCACCCCTCCACTTT.

J is TRBJ2-7 and V is TRBV5-1, with a tentative D call TRBD1 (6 bases). The V gene's germline CDR1 is SGHRS and CDR2 YFSETQ. Trimming removed 6 bases from V and 4 bases from J, with 23 bases in between. The CDR3 length is 16 residues. For the CDR3, the DNA is TGCGCCAGCATGATGGCAGGGGTGGGGGAGAATTACGAGCAGTACTTC. It specifies CASMMAGVGENYEQYF.

V and J are TRBV5-8 and TRBJ1-4; D is possibly TRBD1 (6 bases). Germline CDR1 reads SGHTS; CDR2 reads YDEGEE. This CDR3 is built from 17 residues. V dropped 0 bases and J dropped 4 bases, with 16 bases sitting between them. This CDR3 reads CASSLGPWTARNEKLFF. The CDR3 region has the DNA TGTGCCAGCAGCTTGGGACCCTGGACAGCCCGTAATGAAAAACTGTTTTTT.

The rearrangement uses TRBV2 and TRBJ1-1; D not certain. CDR3 length: 18 residues. CDR1 and CDR2 (germline): SNHLY, FYNNEI. Trimming stripped 0 bases from V and 3 bases from J, with 20 bases between. The CDR3 coding sequence is TGTGCCAGCAGTGAAGCCTATTTAGAGGACGGGGAGGACACTGAAGCTTTCTTT. This translates into CASSEAYLEDGEDTEAFF.

This clone has only a few counts. The gene calls are TRBV30 and TRBJ2-1; a weak D match, TRBD2 (7 bases). The CDR3 totals 13 residues. Trimming shortened V by 6 bases and J by 4 bases, and 13 bases separated the two germline ends. Germline-derived CDR1 and CDR2 are GTSNPN and SVGIG (reference sequence). CDR3 coding DNA: TGTGCCTGTTCCGAGGGGGGGTACAATGAGCAGTTCTTC. This codes for CACSEGGYNEQFF.

The V gene is TRBV7-8, the J gene TRBJ2-7, with a tentative D call TRBD1 (5 bases). The CDR3 covers 16 residues. From germline, CDR1 is SGHVS and CDR2 FQNEAQ. Trimming removed 1 base from V and 2 bases from J, with 15 bases in between. In nucleotides, the CDR3 is TGTGCCAGCAGCTTAGTTAGGGGCCAAATGACCTACGAGCAGTACTTC. Its protein product is CASSLVRGQMTYEQYF.

V is TRBV7-2 and J is TRBJ1-5; D might be TRBD1 (6 bases). V was shortened by 1 base and J by 9 bases, with 10 bases between the two germline ends. The CDR3 is made up of 13 amino acids. Germline V gene lookup returns CDR1 SGHTA and CDR2 FQGNSA. CDR3 in amino acids: CASSLGRGVPQHF. The CDR3 nucleotides read TGTGCCAGCAGCTTAGGCAGGGGAGTGCCCCAGCATTTT.

The chain recombines TRBV4-2 with TRBJ2-5; 7 bases align to TRBD1. The J segment lost 1 base and the V segment lost 1 base, leaving 9 bases of the junction unmatched. The CDR3 contains 17 residues. Germline V gene data show CDR1 as LGHNA and CDR2 as YNFKEQ. CDR3 nucleotide sequence: TGTGCCAGCAGCCAAGTACAACCGGGACAGATCCAAGAGACCCAGTACTTC. It is translated as CASSQVQPGQIQETQYF.

The chain recombines TRBV28 with TRBJ2-5, with a weak D call TRBD1 (5 bases). The V end lost 6 bases, the J end lost 2 bases, and 16 bases lay between the germline ends. The CDR3 spans 15 residues. The V gene's germline CDR1 is MDHEN and CDR2 SYDVKM. CDR3 sequence reads: CASRGDKGKQETQYF. DNA for the CDR3: TGTGCCAGCAGAGGCGACAAGGGGAAGCAAGAGACCCAGTACTTC.

The chain carries TRBV28 and TRBJ1-5, with TRBD1 matching 8 bases. The CDR3 consists of 14 residues. V shed 4 bases, J shed 3 bases, and the junction held 2 bases outside the gene matches. Germline lookup yields CDR1 MDHEN and CDR2 SYDVKM. CDR3: CASSSQGVNQPQHF. For the CDR3, the DNA is TGTGCCAGCAGTTCACAGGGGGTCAATCAGCCCCAGCATTTT. Together with reference TRBV28 and TRBJ1-5, the CDR3 gives the full variable domain: DVKVTQSSRYLVKRTGEKVFLECVQDMDHENMFWYRQDPGLGLRLIYFSYDVKMKEKGDIPEGYSVSREKKERFSLILESASTNQTSMYLCASSSQGVNQPQHFGDGTRLSIL.

This rearrangement joins TRBV4-3 to TRBJ2-1; 7 positions agree with TRBD2. Germline V CDR1 and CDR2: LGHNA, YSLEER. This CDR3 region has 16 residues. V lost 0 bases, J lost 3 bases, and 5 bases stayed unmatched. The CDR3 region is CASSQDTRGVYNEQFF. The CDR3 DNA reads as TGCGCCAGCAGCCAAGATACACGGGGGGTCTACAATGAGCAGTTCTTC.

The chain combines TRBV7-9 with TRBJ1-6; D ambiguous. Looked up from germline, CDR1 is SEHNR and CDR2 is FQNEAQ (reference sequence). The CDR3 length is 12 residues. V lost 6 bases and J lost 7, with 7 bases in between. The CDR3, as DNA: TGTGCCAGCAGTGGGAGGAATTCACCCCTCCACTTT. This translates into CASSGRNSPLHF. Combining the CDR3 with reference TRBV7-9 and TRBJ1-6 gives the whole variable domain DTGVSQNPRHKITKRGQNVTFRCDPISEHNRLYWYRQTLGQGPEFLTYFQNEAQLEKSRLLSDRFSAERPKGSFSTLEIQRTEQGDSAMYLCASSGRNSPLHFGNGTRLTVT.